Included here is one TCR beta chain sequence, with context. Its matching antigen is unknown. The V and J ends lost 2 bases and 5 bases, in that order; junction bases with no gene match: 19. Germline V gives CDR1 MGHRA, CDR2 YSYEKL. The CDR3 consists of 19 residues. The sample comes from a study of blood T cells in healthy people across ages. Overall study findings and caveats: Measured against age, TCR beta diversity per million T cells decreased in a roughly linear manner. From one million sequenced T cells, diversity estimates were lower bounds.

Using a J-beta primer mix together with a sample-barcoded 5' primer, a second PCR was run for roughly 6 to 11 cycles. TCRdb re-analysed the 5' RACE reads in MiXCR, keeping a single row per CDR3 protein. Among 1.5 million to 2 million distinct CDR3 sequences listed, around 40% were seen once. The chain joins TRBV4-1 to TRBJ2-3, with 7 bases identical to TRBD2. The sequencing sample was made of blood. This TCR was sampled from a human donor in good health. CDR3 sequence: CASSQTRWRRGTVLDTQYF. The CDR3, as DNA: TGCGCCAGCAGCCAAACCCGATGGAGGCGGGGGACCGTACTAGATACGCAGTATTTT.